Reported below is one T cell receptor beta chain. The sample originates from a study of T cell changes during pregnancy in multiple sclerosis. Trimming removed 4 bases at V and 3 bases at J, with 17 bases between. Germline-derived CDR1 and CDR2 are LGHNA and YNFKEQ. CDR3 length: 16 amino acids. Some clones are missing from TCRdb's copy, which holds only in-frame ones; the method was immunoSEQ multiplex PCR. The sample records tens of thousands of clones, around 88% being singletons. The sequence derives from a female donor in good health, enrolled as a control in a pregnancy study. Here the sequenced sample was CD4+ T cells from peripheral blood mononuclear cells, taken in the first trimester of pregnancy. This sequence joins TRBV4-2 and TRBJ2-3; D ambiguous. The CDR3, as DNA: TGTGCCAGCAGCCCGCAAATTCCTACGGGTACAGATACGCAGTATTTT. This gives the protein CASSPQIPTGTDTQYF.